Below are 7 T cell receptor beta chains sequenced from a single sample in a study of blood T cell repertoires in COVID-19. TCRdb keeps only in-frame clones here, not all; method: immunoSEQ multiplex PCR. The data contain under 200,000 clones, roughly 85% of them seen just once; the ten biggest clones take up 1% to 1.2%. Input material: peripheral blood. These receptor sequences come from a man between 35 and 55 years old with acute or convalescent COVID-19.

The sample holds a few counts of this clone. The rearrangement joins TRBV25-1 to TRBJ1-2, with a tentative D call TRBD1 (5 bases). CDR1 is MGHDK and CDR2 is SYGVNS in the germline V gene. This CDR3 spans 12 amino acids. Trimming took off 6 bases at V and 4 bases at J, with 9 bases between the two ends. The CDR3 bases are TGTGCCAGCAGGGGGCCTTCCTATGGCTACACCTTC. Amino acids: CASRGPSYGYTF.

The genes are TRBV10-2 and TRBJ2-5, with D unclear. Germline V gene lookup returns CDR1 WSHSY and CDR2 SAAADI. With 0 bases removed from V and 5 bases from J, the gap between germline ends came to 10 bases. CDR3 length: 14 amino acids. CDR3: CASSESPGRETQYF. DNA of the CDR3: TGCGCCAGCAGTGAGTCGCCCGGTCGGGAGACCCAGTACTTC.

The genes are TRBV5-4 and TRBJ1-1; TRBD1 agrees at 7 bases. Germline values: CDR1 SGHNT, CDR2 YYREEE (reference sequence). J was trimmed by 7 bases and V by 4 bases; bases with no gene match: 7. There are 13 residues in the CDR3. The CDR3 protein is CASSQNRGIEAFF. The DNA for the CDR3 is TGTGCCAGCAGCCAAAACAGGGGAATTGAAGCTTTCTTT. The full variable domain, rest sourced from reference TRBV5-4 and TRBJ1-1, is ETGVTQSPTHLIKTRGQQVTLRCSSQSGHNTVSWYQQALGQGPQFIFQYYREEENGRGNFPPRFSGLQFPNYSSELNVNALELDDSALYLCASSQNRGIEAFFGQGTRLTVV.

The chain links TRBV30 to TRBJ2-7; perhaps TRBD1 as D (5 bases). In germline, CDR1 is GTSNPN, CDR2 SVGIG (reference sequence). The ends were cut back, 0 bases at V and 6 bases at J, with 12 bases in the middle. The CDR3 totals 13 residues. Here the CDR3 DNA reads TGTGCCTGGAGTGTTTCCAGGGCCGGCGAGCAGTACTTC. Translation gives CAWSVSRAGEQYF. The whole variable domain, remainder taken from reference TRBV30 and TRBJ2-7, is SQTIHQWPATLVQPVGSPLSLECTVEGTSNPNLYWYRQAAGRGLQLLFYSVGIGQISSEVPQNLSASRPQDRQFILSSKKLLLSDSGFYLCAWSVSRAGEQYFGPGTRLTVT.

V gene TRBV28 combines with J gene TRBJ1-2; weak D call: TRBD1 (6 bases). The CDR3 totals 16 residues. From germline, CDR1 is MDHEN and CDR2 SYDVKM. V shed 4 bases and J shed 4 bases, with 19 bases lying between them. CDR3 sequence: CASSSPNLGQSYGYTF. The DNA of the CDR3 is TGTGCCAGCAGTTCCCCAAATCTCGGACAGTCCTATGGCTACACCTTC.

CDR3 in DNA: TGTGCCAGCAGTGACTCGAGAGTTGGCTATGGCTACACCTTC. As protein: CASSDSRVGYGYTF. V usage is TRBV25-1 and J usage is TRBJ1-2, with D unresolved. This CDR3 spans 14 amino acids. Germline V gene data show CDR1 as MGHDK and CDR2 as SYGVNS. Trimming removed 3 bases at V and 4 bases at J, with 12 bases between.

The chain uses TRBV3-1 (or the pseudogene TRBV3-2) and TRBJ1-1; tentatively, D is TRBD1 (5 bases). The CDR3 runs to 14 residues. V was trimmed by 3 bases and J by 1 base, leaving 9 bases between them. Germline V gives CDR1 LGHDT, CDR2 YNNKEL (reference sequence). CDR3 loop: CASSQETENTEAFF. The CDR3 DNA reads TGTGCCAGCAGCCAGGAGACAGAGAACACTGAAGCTTTCTTT.